The source of this T cell receptor (beta chain) is a study of blood T cell repertoires in COVID-19. Some clones are missing from TCRdb's copy, which holds only in-frame ones; the method was immunoSEQ multiplex PCR. This table has about 240,000 clones, 88% appearing once. This TCR came from a middle-aged woman who had recovered from COVID-19. Specimen: peripheral blood.

The CDR3 DNA is TGCAGCGTGGGTACAGGCGAAGCTTTCTTT. It encodes CSVGTGEAFF. The rearrangement uses TRBV29-1 and TRBJ1-1; possibly TRBD1 for D (5 bases). Between the trimmed V and J ends, which lost 6 bases and 8 bases, there was a span of 10 bases. This CDR3 is built from 10 residues. From germline, CDR1 is SQVTM and CDR2 ANQGSEA.